One sample yielded the 5 T cell receptor beta chains listed below, sequenced in a study of blood T cell repertoires in COVID-19. TCRdb keeps only in-frame clones here, not all; method: immunoSEQ multiplex PCR. The sample records about 400,000 clones, approximately 86% being singletons. The sample consisted of peripheral blood. These receptors all stem from a woman between 55 and 75 years old with COVID-19, enrolled during active disease.

This clone has a single count. The V call is TRBV7-9, the J call TRBJ2-7; TRBD2 is a possible D gene (6 bases). The CDR3 has 14 residues. V lost 1 base and J lost 6, with 13 bases in between. In germline, CDR1 is SEHNR, CDR2 FQNEAQ (reference sequence). CDR3 nucleotides: TGTGCCAGCAGCTTAGTGGGGCAGGGAGGCGAGCAGTACTTC. Protein: CASSLVGQGGEQYF.

This chain connects TRBV5-1 to TRBJ1-1, with unresolved D. This CDR3 contains 14 residues. The germline V and J ends were trimmed by 4 bases and 5 bases, with 15 bases remaining between them. Germline V lookup: CDR1 SGHRS, CDR2 YFSETQ. DNA for the CDR3: TGCGCCAGCAGCCTCTCCTCCACCGGGACTGAAGCTTTCTTT. The encoded protein is CASSLSSTGTEAFF.

The J gene is TRBJ2-1, the V gene TRBV5-1, with 7 bases identical to TRBD1. Germline loops: CDR1 SGHRS, CDR2 YFSETQ. The CDR3 has 15 amino acids. The V segment lost 2 bases and the J segment 9 bases; nucleotides outside the gene matches: 11. CDR3 in amino acids: CASSFGQATGSEQFF. The CDR3 DNA sequence: TGCGCCAGCAGCTTTGGACAGGCAACAGGGAGTGAGCAGTTCTTC.

The chain joins TRBV12-3 or TRBV12-4 to TRBJ1-6; possible D gene TRBD1, 5 bases. V dropped 3 bases and J dropped 14 bases, with 14 bases sitting between them. The CDR3 has 13 amino acids. This CDR3 is CASSFLNFRALHF. Here the CDR3 DNA reads TGTGCCAGCAGTTTCTTAAATTTCAGGGCCCTCCACTTT.

The rearrangement joins TRBV5-1 to TRBJ2-1, with 7 bases fitting TRBD2. The CDR3 totals 15 residues. Germline values: CDR1 SGHRS, CDR2 YFSETQ. V gave up 1 base and J gave up 7 bases; unmatched junction bases: 8. CDR3 region: CASSLFSYGGNEQFF. The DNA for the CDR3 is TGCGCCAGCAGCTTGTTTTCCTACGGGGGGAATGAGCAGTTCTTC.